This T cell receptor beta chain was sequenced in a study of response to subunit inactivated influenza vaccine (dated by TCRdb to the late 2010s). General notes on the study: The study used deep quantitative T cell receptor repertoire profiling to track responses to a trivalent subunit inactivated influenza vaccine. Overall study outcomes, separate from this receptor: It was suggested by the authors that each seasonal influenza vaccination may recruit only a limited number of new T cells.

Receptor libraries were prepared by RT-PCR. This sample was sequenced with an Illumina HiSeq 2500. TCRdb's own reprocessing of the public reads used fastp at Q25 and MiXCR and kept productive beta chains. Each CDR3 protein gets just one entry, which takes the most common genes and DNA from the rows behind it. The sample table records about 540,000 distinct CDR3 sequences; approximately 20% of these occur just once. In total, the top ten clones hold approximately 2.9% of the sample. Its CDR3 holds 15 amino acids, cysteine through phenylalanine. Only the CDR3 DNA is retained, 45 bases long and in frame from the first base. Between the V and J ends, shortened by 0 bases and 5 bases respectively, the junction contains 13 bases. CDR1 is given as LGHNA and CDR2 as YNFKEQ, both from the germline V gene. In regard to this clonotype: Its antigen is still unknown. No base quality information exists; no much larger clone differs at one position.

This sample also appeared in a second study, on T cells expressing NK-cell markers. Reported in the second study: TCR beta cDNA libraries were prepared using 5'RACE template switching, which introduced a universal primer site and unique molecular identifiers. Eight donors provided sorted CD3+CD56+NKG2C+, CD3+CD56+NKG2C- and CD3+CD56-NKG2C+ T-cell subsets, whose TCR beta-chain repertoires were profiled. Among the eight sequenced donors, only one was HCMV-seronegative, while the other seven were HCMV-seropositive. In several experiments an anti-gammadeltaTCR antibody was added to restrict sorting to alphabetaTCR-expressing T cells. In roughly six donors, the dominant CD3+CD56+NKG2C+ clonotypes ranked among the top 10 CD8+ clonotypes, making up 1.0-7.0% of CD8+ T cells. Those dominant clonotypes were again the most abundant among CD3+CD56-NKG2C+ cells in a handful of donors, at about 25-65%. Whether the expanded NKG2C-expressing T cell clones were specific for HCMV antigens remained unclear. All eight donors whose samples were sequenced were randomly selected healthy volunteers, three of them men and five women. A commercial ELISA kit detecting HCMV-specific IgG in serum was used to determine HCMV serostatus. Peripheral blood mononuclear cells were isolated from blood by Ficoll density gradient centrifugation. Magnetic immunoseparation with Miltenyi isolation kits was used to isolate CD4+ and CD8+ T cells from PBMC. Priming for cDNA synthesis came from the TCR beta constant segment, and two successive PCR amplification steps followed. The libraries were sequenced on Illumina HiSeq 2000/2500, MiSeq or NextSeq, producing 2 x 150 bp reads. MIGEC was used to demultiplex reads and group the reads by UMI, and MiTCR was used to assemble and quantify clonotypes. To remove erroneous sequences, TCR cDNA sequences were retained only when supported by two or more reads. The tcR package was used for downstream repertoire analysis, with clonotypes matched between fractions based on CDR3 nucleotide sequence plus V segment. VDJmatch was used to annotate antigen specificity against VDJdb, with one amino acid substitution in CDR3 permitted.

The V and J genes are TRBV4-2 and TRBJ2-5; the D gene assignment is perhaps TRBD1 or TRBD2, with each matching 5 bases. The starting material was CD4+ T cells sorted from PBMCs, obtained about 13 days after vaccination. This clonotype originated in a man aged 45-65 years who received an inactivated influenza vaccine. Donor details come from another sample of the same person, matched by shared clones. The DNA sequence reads TGTGCCAGCAGCCAAGATCGGGGCCCCACGGAGACCCAGTACTTC. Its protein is CASSQDRGPTETQYF.